Listed here is a single T cell receptor beta chain. Here immunoSEQ multiplex PCR was the method, and the copy in TCRdb shows in-frame clones only, minus some. This sample yields some 98,000 clones, of which roughly nine tenths are seen a single time; roughly 3.9% belongs to the top ten. These data are taken from a study of cytomegalovirus exposure and HLA in healthy donors. CDR3 length: 16 amino acids. Germline assignment: CDR1 MDHEN and CDR2 SYDVKM. V shed 4 bases and J shed 6 bases, with 20 bases lying between them. The sequencing input was PBMCs. The chain carries TRBV28 and TRBJ2-3; a weak D match, TRBD1 (6 bases). This receptor was taken from a woman aged 30 to 39 in good health and CMV-seronegative. The CDR3 region is CASSSLEKGQGDTQYF. Here the CDR3 DNA reads TGTGCCAGCAGTTCCCTAGAGAAGGGGCAGGGGGATACGCAGTATTTT.